Below, 31 T cell receptor beta chains from the same sample are listed, as sequenced in a study of T-cell memory formation after mild COVID-19. TCRdb redid the calling of the 5' RACE reads with MiXCR, one entry per CDR3 protein. Found here are about 290,000 distinct CDR3 sequences, around 15% of them singletons; the top ten hold over 20%. The sequencing input was PBMCs or a T cell subset sorted from them (not recorded which). The receptors were gathered from a man between 18 and 29 years old who had mild COVID-19 (a few samples of this study predate the infection). Cell type and time point are not known.

This clonotype showed up just a few times. The chain carries TRBV29-1 and TRBJ2-1, with TRBD2 as a possible D gene (5 bases). From germline, CDR1 is SQVTM and CDR2 ANQGSEA. The CDR3 covers 13 residues. Trimming cost V 7 bases and J 2 bases, with 12 bases left between them. CDR3 coding DNA: TGCAGCGGGACTCTACCAACCTACAATGAGCAGTTCTTC. This sequence encodes CSGTLPTYNEQFF.

This clonotype was detected only a few times. The chain links TRBV5-1 to TRBJ2-5, with 12 bases fitting TRBD2. J was trimmed by 3 bases and V by 7 bases; bases with no gene match: 1. This CDR3 spans 13 amino acids. Germline V gene data show CDR1 as SGHRS and CDR2 as YFSETQ. The CDR3 bases are TGCGCCAGCTGGACTAGCGGGGAAGAGACCCAGTACTTC. This translates into CASWTSGEETQYF.

On this clonotype: A read error may produce the germline difference seen at one junction end. The rearrangement links TRBV18 to TRBJ2-7; 8 nucleotides align to TRBD2. The CDR3 has 14 amino acids. Germline V gives CDR1 KGHSH, CDR2 LQKENI. Written as DNA, the CDR3 is TGTGCCAGCTCACTGGCGGGGGGCTCCAACGAGCAGTACTTC. The encoded protein is CASSLAGGSNEQYF.

This clonotype has just a few counts. The chain couples TRBV29-1 to TRBJ1-5, with 7 bases aligning to TRBD1. V shed 7 bases and J 5 bases; nucleotides not matched to a gene: 8. CDR1 SQVTM and CDR2 ANQGSEA come from the germline V gene. There are 13 residues in the CDR3. The CDR3 protein is CSAMDRSDQPQHF. For the CDR3, the DNA is TGCAGCGCTATGGACAGGAGTGATCAGCCCCAGCATTTT.

The chain employs TRBV4-3 and TRBJ2-7; 9 bases align to TRBD1. Germline CDR1 and CDR2: LGHNA and YSLEER. The CDR3 has 14 residues. V was clipped by 4 bases and J by 6 bases; unmatched bases: 7. The CDR3 reads CASSPGQGLGEQYF. As DNA, the CDR3 is TGCGCCAGCAGCCCAGGACAGGGGCTGGGCGAGCAGTACTTC.

The gene calls are TRBV10-1 and TRBJ2-3, with TRBD2 identical over 9 bases. This CDR3 is built from 16 residues. CDR1 and CDR2 from the germline V gene are WNHNN and SYGVQD (reference sequence). Trimming removed 4 bases from V and 4 bases from J; junction bases left unmatched: 9. DNA for the CDR3: TGCGCCAGCAGTGGACGGGGGACTAGCACCGCAGATACGCAGTATTTT. This encodes CASSGRGTSTADTQYF.

Only a few counts were recorded for this clonotype. The rearrangement joins TRBV6-5 to TRBJ2-7; tentatively, D is TRBD2 (6 bases). The CDR3 is 14 amino acids. Germline V gives CDR1 MNHEY, CDR2 SVGAGI. Trimming left V 7 bases short and J 2 bases short, with 15 bases between. CDR3 sequence: CASTSSRGTYEQYF. CDR3 sequence (DNA): TGTGCCAGCACTTCATCCCGGGGGACCTACGAGCAGTACTTC.

This clonotype was seen a handful of times. The CDR3 DNA follows: TGTGCCAGTAGTAACTCCTGGAATTCACCCCTCCACTTT. It encodes CASSNSWNSPLHF. This chain connects TRBV19 to TRBJ1-6, with D uncertain. The CDR3 loop spans 13 amino acids. Germline loops: CDR1 LNHDA, CDR2 SQIVND (reference sequence). Trimming removed 4 bases at V and 7 bases at J, with 8 bases between.

The sample holds one count of this clonotype. The rearrangement links TRBV4-1 to TRBJ1-1; TRBD1 might be the D (6 bases). Trimming stripped 4 bases from V and 2 bases from J, with 14 bases between. Germline V gives CDR1 MGHRA, CDR2 YSYEKL. The CDR3 runs 15 residues. CDR3 loop: CASSLNGGGNTEAFF. The CDR3 DNA sequence: TGCGCCAGCAGCCTCAACGGCGGGGGCAACACTGAAGCTTTCTTT.

J is TRBJ2-1 and V is TRBV14; D is uncertain. CDR1 and CDR2 (germline): SGHDN, FVKESK. V was pared by 3 bases and J by 4 bases, with 22 bases between. The CDR3 totals 18 residues. CDR3 amino acids: CASSHRHFIGPIYNEQFF. DNA of the CDR3: TGTGCCAGCAGCCACCGCCATTTTATTGGTCCGATTTACAATGAGCAGTTCTTC. The variable domain in full, with the rest retrieved from reference TRBV14 and TRBJ2-1, is EAGVTQFPSHSVIEKGQTVTLRCDPISGHDNLYWYRRVMGKEIKFLLHFVKESKQDESGMPNNRFLAERTGGTYSTLKVQPAELEDSGVYFCASSHRHFIGPIYNEQFFGPGTRLTVL.

This clonotype appeared many times. The V call is TRBV5-5, the J call TRBJ2-5; 11 bases agree with TRBD2. CDR1 is SGHKS and CDR2 is YYEKEE in the germline V gene (reference sequence). J gave up 5 bases and V 1 base, and 4 bases lay outside the gene matches. This CDR3 is built from 15 residues. This CDR3 reads CASSLFSGGAETQYF. CDR3 sequence (DNA): TGTGCCAGCAGCTTGTTTAGCGGGGGGGCCGAGACCCAGTACTTC.

In this sample, this clonotype turned up a few times. The V and J genes are TRBV9 and TRBJ2-2; TRBD2 matches at 10 bases. CDR3 length equals 17 residues. Germline assignment: CDR1 SGDLS and CDR2 YYNGEE. J was trimmed by 2 bases and V by 4 bases; bases with no gene match: 8. This CDR3 reads CASSFNPSGGNTGELFF. The CDR3 DNA sequence: TGTGCCAGCAGCTTCAATCCTAGCGGGGGTAACACCGGGGAGCTGTTTTTT.

In its sample, this clonotype was seen a few times. The chain links TRBV6-6 to TRBJ1-5; D ambiguous. Trimming shortened V by 4 bases and J by 0 bases, and 7 bases separated the two germline ends. The CDR3 extends over 14 amino acids. The germline V gene has CDR1 MNHNY and CDR2 SVGAGI (reference sequence). CDR3 bases: TGTGCCAGCAGTTCTACAGCTAGCAATCAGCCCCAGCATTTT. Amino acids: CASSSTASNQPQHF.

The rearrangement joins TRBV7-9 to TRBJ2-5; the D gene is possibly TRBD1 (6 bases). V shed 1 base and J shed 5 bases, with 14 bases lying between them. CDR1 is SEHNR and CDR2 is FQNEAQ in the germline V gene (reference sequence). This CDR3 contains 15 residues. The CDR3: CASSLGVQGQETQYF. CDR3 bases: TGTGCCAGCAGCTTAGGGGTTCAGGGGCAGGAGACCCAGTACTTC.

There are a few counts of this clonotype. At one end the junction does not follow the germline gene, possibly because of a read error. This rearrangement joins TRBV12-3 or TRBV12-4 to TRBJ2-5, with 10 positions matching TRBD2. CDR3 length equals 15 residues. The CDR3 loop reads CASSLAGDLQETQYF. Here the CDR3 DNA reads TGTGCCAGCAGTCTAGCGGGGGACCTCCAAGAGACCCAGTACTTC.

The rearrangement links TRBV7-9 to TRBJ2-5, with 12 bases aligning to TRBD1. This CDR3 comprises 15 residues. The ends lost 5 bases at V and 4 bases at J; junction bases unmatched: 5. Germline V gene data show CDR1 as SEHNR and CDR2 as FQNEAQ (reference sequence). The CDR3 here is CASSGGTGGGETQYF. CDR3 bases: TGTGCCAGCAGCGGTGGGACAGGGGGCGGAGAGACCCAGTACTTC.

The chain combines TRBV6-2 or TRBV6-3 with TRBJ1-1; D not certain. The CDR3 spans 14 residues. Per germline, CDR1 MNHEY and CDR2 SVGEGT. Trimming left V 4 bases short and J 1 base short, with 10 bases between. CDR3 bases: TGTGCCAGCAGTTCCCCACAGCGGAACACTGAAGCTTTCTTT. The encoded protein is CASSSPQRNTEAFF.

This sequence joins TRBV11-2 and TRBJ2-5; 9 bases match TRBD2. The CDR3 loop spans 18 amino acids. CDR1 and CDR2 (germline): SGHAT, FQNNGV. Trimming cost V 2 bases and J 0 bases; bases outside gene matches: 10. CDR3 nucleotide sequence: TGTGCCAGCAGCTTACGAGCGGGGGGCGGGCAGTACCAAGAGACCCAGTACTTC. Translating it yields CASSLRAGGGQYQETQYF. The entire variable domain, with the rest obtained from reference TRBV11-2 and TRBJ2-5, is as follows: EAGVAQSPRYKIIEKRQSVAFWCNPISGHATLYWYQQILGQGPKLLIQFQNNGVVDDSQLPKDRFSAERLKGVDSTLKIQPAKLEDSAVYLCASSLRAGGGQYQETQYFGPGTRLLVL.

The chain is built from TRBV7-2 and TRBJ2-5, with TRBD1 as a possible D gene (7 bases). The CDR3 covers 14 residues. Trimming took off 2 bases at V and 7 bases at J, with 14 bases between the two ends. From germline, CDR1 is SGHTA and CDR2 FQGNSA. The CDR3 DNA sequence: TGTGCCAGCAGCTTATTTGGCCAGGGGGGGACCCAGTACTTC. As protein: CASSLFGQGGTQYF.

This clonotype came up a few times. The V and J genes are TRBV4-2 and TRBJ1-4; TRBD1 matches 7 bases. Germline-derived CDR1 and CDR2 are LGHNA and YNFKEQ. V trimming: 0 bases; J trimming: 7 bases; junction bases outside the gene matches: 8. The CDR3 is 16 amino acids. For the CDR3, the DNA is TGTGCCAGCAGCCAAGACGGCCAACAGGGGTTTGAAAAACTGTTTTTT. Amino acids: CASSQDGQQGFEKLFF.

A few counts support this clonotype. The chain couples TRBV7-2 to TRBJ2-3; maybe TRBD2 (5 bases). The CDR3 runs to 13 residues. V was trimmed by 3 bases and J by 6 bases, leaving 10 bases between them. CDR1 and CDR2 (germline): SGHTA, FQGNSA. The CDR3, as DNA: TGTGCCAGCAGCTTCGCTGGGGAGGATACGCAGTATTTT. Protein sequence: CASSFAGEDTQYF.

This clonotype was counted only a few times. This chain links TRBV20-1 with TRBJ1-2; D unclear. With 3 bases removed from V and 2 bases from J, the gap between germline ends came to 10 bases. Germline lookup yields CDR1 DFQATT and CDR2 SNEGSKA (reference sequence). The CDR3 contains 13 residues. In nucleotides, the CDR3 is TGCAGTGCTAGGCTGGCCCTCAACTATGGCTACACCTTC. It translates to CSARLALNYGYTF.

The chain links TRBV10-3 to TRBJ2-7, with D tentatively TRBD1 (9 bases). The CDR3 runs to 14 residues. With 11 bases removed from V and 3 bases from J, the gap between germline ends came to 20 bases. Germline loops: CDR1 ENHRY, CDR2 SYGVKD. In DNA form, the CDR3 reads TGTGCCTCGGGAGGGGCGGACAGGGGCTACGAGCAGTACTTC. Its protein product is CASGGADRGYEQYF.

This chain uses TRBV20-1 with TRBJ1-2; no firm D call. In germline, CDR1 is DFQATT, CDR2 SNEGSKA (reference sequence). CDR3 length: 9 residues. V gave up 3 bases and J gave up 8 bases, with 4 bases separating them. The CDR3 bases are TGCAGTGCTAGGCCGGGCTACACCTTC. It specifies CSARPGYTF.

The chain has TRBV7-2 and TRBJ1-2; D is unclear. The germline V and J ends were trimmed by 0 bases and 3 bases, with 8 bases remaining between them. Germline CDR1 and CDR2: SGHTA and FQGNSA. This CDR3 is 14 amino acids long. The CDR3 loop is CASSLAGAYYGYTF. CDR3 coding DNA: TGTGCCAGCAGCTTAGCTGGCGCGTACTATGGCTACACCTTC. Together with reference TRBV7-2 and TRBJ1-2, the CDR3 gives the full variable domain: GAGVSQSPSNKVTEKGKDVELRCDPISGHTALYWYRQSLGQGLEFLIYFQGNSAPDKSGLPSDRFSAERTGGSVSTLTIQRTQQEDSAVYLCASSLAGAYYGYTFGSGTRLTVV.

This clonotype was observed a few times. V usage is TRBV7-3 and J usage is TRBJ1-1; TRBD1 might be the D (6 bases). This CDR3 has 14 residues. V lost 4 bases and J 2 bases, leaving 11 bases between the germline ends. Germline CDR1 SGHTA, CDR2 FQGTGA. The CDR3 sequence: CASSWGGGNTEAFF. DNA of the CDR3: TGTGCCAGCAGCTGGGGGGGCGGTAACACTGAAGCTTTCTTT. Full variable domain (missing parts from reference TRBV7-3 and TRBJ1-1): GAGVSQTPSNKVTEKGKYVELRCDPISGHTALYWYRQSLGQGPEFLIYFQGTGAADDSGLPNDRFFAVRPEGSVSTLKIQRTERGDSAVYLCASSWGGGNTEAFFGQGTRLTVV.

The chain recombines TRBV2 with TRBJ2-1, with unresolved D. Trimming removed 8 bases from V and 9 bases from J, with 11 bases in between. The CDR3 spans 11 residues. In germline, CDR1 is SNHLY, CDR2 FYNNEI. The CDR3 DNA is TGTGCCAGCTGGACGAGAACTGAGCAGTTCTTC. Translation gives CASWTRTEQFF.

This sequence joins TRBV20-1 and TRBJ2-1; 11 bases are a match to TRBD2. V shed 3 bases and J 5 bases; nucleotides not matched to a gene: 3. The V gene's germline CDR1 is DFQATT and CDR2 SNEGSKA (reference sequence). The CDR3 has 14 residues. Here the CDR3 DNA reads TGCAGTGCTAGCCCGGGACTAGCGGACAATGAGCAGTTCTTC. Translated: CSASPGLADNEQFF.

This clonotype has more than one count but fewer than ten. This chain connects TRBV5-1 to TRBJ1-1; D might be TRBD1 (6 bases). CDR3 length: 15 amino acids. V was pared by 3 bases and J by 1 base, with 13 bases between. Germline V CDR1 and CDR2: SGHRS, YFSETQ. Here the CDR3 DNA reads TGCGCCAGCAGCTCTTGGGACAATGGGAACACTGAAGCTTTCTTT. This translates into CASSSWDNGNTEAFF.

This clonotype came up a few times. The J gene is TRBJ1-4, the V gene TRBV7-2; D not certain. V lost 1 base, J lost 1 base, and 7 bases lay in between. Germline V gene data show CDR1 as SGHTA and CDR2 as FQGNSA. The CDR3 has 15 amino acids. CDR3 DNA: TGTGCCAGCAGCTTAGGGCCCCAAACTAATGAAAAACTGTTTTTT. Residues: CASSLGPQTNEKLFF.

This rearrangement joins TRBV4-3 to TRBJ1-2, with 7 bases fitting TRBD1. The CDR3 sequence is 15 residues long. After removal of 4 bases from V and 5 bases from J, the junction contained 10 bases not matched to a gene. Germline CDR1 LGHNA, CDR2 YSLEER. For the CDR3, the DNA is TGCGCCAGCAGCCGCCGACAGGGATTCATTTATGGCTACACCTTC. Translated: CASSRRQGFIYGYTF.